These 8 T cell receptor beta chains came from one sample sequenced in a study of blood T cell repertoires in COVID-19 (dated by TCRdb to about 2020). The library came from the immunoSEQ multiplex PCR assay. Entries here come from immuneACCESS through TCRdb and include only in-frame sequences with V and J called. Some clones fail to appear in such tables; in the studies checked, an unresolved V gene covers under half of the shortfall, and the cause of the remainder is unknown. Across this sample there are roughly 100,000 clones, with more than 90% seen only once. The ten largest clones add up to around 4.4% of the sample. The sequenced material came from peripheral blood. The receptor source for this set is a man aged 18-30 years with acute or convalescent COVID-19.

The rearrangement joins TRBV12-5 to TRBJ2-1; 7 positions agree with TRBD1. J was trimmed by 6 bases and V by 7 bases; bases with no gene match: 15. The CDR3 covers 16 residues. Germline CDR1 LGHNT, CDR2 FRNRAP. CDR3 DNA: TGTGCTAGTGCCTGGGCAGGCCAGGGGGTTGGCAATGAGCAGTTCTTC. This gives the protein CASAWAGQGVGNEQFF.

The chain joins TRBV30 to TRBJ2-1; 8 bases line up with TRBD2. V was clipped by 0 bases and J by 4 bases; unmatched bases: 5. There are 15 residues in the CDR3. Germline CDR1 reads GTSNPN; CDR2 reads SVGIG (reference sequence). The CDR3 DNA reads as TGTGCCTGGAGTGTACTAGCGGCCCAATACAATGAGCAGTTCTTC. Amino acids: CAWSVLAAQYNEQFF.

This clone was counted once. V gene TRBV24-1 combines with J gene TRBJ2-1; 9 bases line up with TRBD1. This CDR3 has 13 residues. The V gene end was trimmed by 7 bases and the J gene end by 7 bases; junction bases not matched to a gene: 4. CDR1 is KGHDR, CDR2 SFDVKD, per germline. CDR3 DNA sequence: TGTGCCACCAGCCGACAGGGGGGTAATGAGCAGTTCTTC. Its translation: CATSRQGGNEQFF.

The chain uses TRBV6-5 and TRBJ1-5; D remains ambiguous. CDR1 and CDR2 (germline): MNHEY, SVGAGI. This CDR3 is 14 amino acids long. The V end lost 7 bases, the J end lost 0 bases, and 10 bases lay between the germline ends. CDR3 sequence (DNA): TGTGCCAGCATGTCGGGTCATAGCAATCAGCCCCAGCATTTT. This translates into CASMSGHSNQPQHF.

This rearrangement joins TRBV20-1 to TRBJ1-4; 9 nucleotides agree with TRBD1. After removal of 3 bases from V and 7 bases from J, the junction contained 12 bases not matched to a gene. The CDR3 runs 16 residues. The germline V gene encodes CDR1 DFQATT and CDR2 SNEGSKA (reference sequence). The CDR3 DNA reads TGCAGTGCTAGTATGGGGACCGGGACAGGGAGTGAAAAACTGTTTTTT. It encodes CSASMGTGTGSEKLFF.

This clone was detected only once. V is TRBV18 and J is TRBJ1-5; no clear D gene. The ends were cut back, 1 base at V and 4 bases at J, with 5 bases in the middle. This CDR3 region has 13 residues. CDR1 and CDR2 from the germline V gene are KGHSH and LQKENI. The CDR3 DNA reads TGTGCCAGCTCACCACGCGATAATCAGCCCCAGCATTTT. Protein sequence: CASSPRDNQPQHF. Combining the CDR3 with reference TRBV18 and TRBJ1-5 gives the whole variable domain NAGVMQNPRHLVRRRGQEARLRCSPMKGHSHVYWYRQLPEEGLKFMVYLQKENIIDESGMPKERFSAEFPKEGPSILRIQQVVRGDSAAYFCASSPRDNQPQHFGDGTRLSIL.

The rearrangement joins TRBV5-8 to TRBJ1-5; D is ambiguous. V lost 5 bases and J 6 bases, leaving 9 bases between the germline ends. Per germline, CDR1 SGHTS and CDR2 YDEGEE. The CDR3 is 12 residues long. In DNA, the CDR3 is TGTGCCAGCAGTATGAGGCCTCAGCCCCAGCATTTT. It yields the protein CASSMRPQPQHF.

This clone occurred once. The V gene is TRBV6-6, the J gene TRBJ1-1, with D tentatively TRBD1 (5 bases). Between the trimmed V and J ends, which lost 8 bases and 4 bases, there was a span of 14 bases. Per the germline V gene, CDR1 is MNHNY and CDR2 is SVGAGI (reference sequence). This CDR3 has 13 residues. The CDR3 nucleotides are TGTGCCAGCGACCGGGGGGGACCCACTGAAGCTTTCTTT. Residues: CASDRGGPTEAFF.